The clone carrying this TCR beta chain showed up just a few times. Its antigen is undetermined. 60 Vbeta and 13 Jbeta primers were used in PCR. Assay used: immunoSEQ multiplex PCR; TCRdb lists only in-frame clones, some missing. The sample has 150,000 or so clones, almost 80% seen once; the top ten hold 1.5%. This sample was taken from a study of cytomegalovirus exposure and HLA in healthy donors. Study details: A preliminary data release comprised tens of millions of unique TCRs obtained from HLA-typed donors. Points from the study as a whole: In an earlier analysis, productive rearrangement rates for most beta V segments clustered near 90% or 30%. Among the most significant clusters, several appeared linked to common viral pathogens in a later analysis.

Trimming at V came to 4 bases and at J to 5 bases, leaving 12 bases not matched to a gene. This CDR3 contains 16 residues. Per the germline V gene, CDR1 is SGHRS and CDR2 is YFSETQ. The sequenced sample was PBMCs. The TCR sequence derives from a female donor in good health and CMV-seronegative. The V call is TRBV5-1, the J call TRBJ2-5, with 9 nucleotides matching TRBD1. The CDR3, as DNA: TGCGCCAGCAGCGGCAGGAGACAGGGGGTAGGGGAGACCCAGTACTTC. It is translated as CASSGRRQGVGETQYF. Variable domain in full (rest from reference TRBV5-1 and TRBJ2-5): KAGVTQTPRYLIKTRGQQVTLSCSPISGHRSVSWYQQTPGQGLQFLFEYFSETQRNKGNFPGRFSGRQFSNSRSEMNVSTLELGDSALYLCASSGRRQGVGETQYFGPGTRLLVL.